This entry lists 19 T cell receptor beta chains sequenced from one sample in a study of vaccination effects on CD4 cells after COVID-19. Scientists isolated CD4+ T cells after an approximately ten-day culture period ended. Using immunoSEQ multiplex PCR, the repertoire was profiled, and TCRdb retains in-frame clones only, with some absent. The sample gives tens of thousands of clones, 75% to 80% of which show up once; about 2.1% is in the top ten. No antigen has been identified for these receptors. Sequenced material: CD4+ T cells from PBMCs cultured without peptide, taken before COVID-19 vaccination. These receptors were taken from a human donor who received a COVID-19 vaccine.

The V call is TRBV5-1, the J call TRBJ2-5; the D gene is possibly TRBD2 (6 bases). The CDR3 spans 13 residues. V lost 3 bases to trimming and J lost 2 bases, with 8 bases between them. The V gene's germline CDR1 is SGHRS and CDR2 YFSETQ. In DNA form, the CDR3 reads TGCGCCAGCAGCTCCCGGGAGCAAGAGACCCAGTACTTC. Amino acids: CASSSREQETQYF. The full variable domain, with the rest looked up from reference TRBV5-1 and TRBJ2-5, is KAGVTQTPRYLIKTRGQQVTLSCSPISGHRSVSWYQQTPGQGLQFLFEYFSETQRNKGNFPGRFSGRQFSNSRSEMNVSTLELGDSALYLCASSSREQETQYFGPGTRLLVL.

The count of this clone is one. The J gene is TRBJ1-5, the V gene TRBV12-3 or TRBV12-4, with unresolved D. This CDR3 is built from 12 residues. V was trimmed by 3 bases and J by 5 bases, leaving 5 bases between them. CDR3 sequence reads: CASSLGYQPQHF. CDR3 nucleotide sequence: TGTGCCAGCAGTTTGGGTTATCAGCCCCAGCATTTT.

The chain has TRBV6-6 and TRBJ2-3; D unresolved. This CDR3 spans 15 amino acids. The V gene lost 5 bases and the J gene lost 2 bases, with 14 bases spanning the gap. Germline values: CDR1 MNHNY, CDR2 SVGAGI (reference sequence). This chain's CDR3 is CASSNLIGSTDTQYF. DNA for the CDR3: TGTGCCAGCAGTAACCTGATCGGATCCACAGATACGCAGTATTTT.

Only a few counts were recorded for this clone. Here the CDR3 reads CASSSLSGLNTEAFF. The DNA for the CDR3 is TGTGCCAGCAGCTCCCTATCGGGCCTTAACACTGAAGCTTTCTTT. The gene calls are TRBV7-6 and TRBJ1-1; unclear D gene. The V end was cut by 4 bases, the J end by 2 bases, with 14 bases between. CDR1 and CDR2 (germline): SGHVS, FNYEAQ. The CDR3 consists of 15 residues.

V gene TRBV4-1 combines with J gene TRBJ1-5, with D maybe TRBD1 (5 bases). The CDR3 is made up of 13 amino acids. The V and J ends lost 3 bases and 5 bases respectively, with 8 bases between them. Germline V lookup: CDR1 MGHRA, CDR2 YSYEKL. The CDR3, as DNA: TGCGCCAGCAGCCAGGGGGGATATCAGCCCCAGCATTTT. Protein sequence: CASSQGGYQPQHF.

This clone was counted between two and nine times. The chain uses TRBV28 and TRBJ1-2, with D possibly TRBD1 on 5 matching bases. CDR1 MDHEN and CDR2 SYDVKM come from the germline V gene. The CDR3 contains 13 residues. V dropped 2 bases and J dropped 7 bases, with 11 bases sitting between them. CDR3 residues: CASSLGGARGYTF. The CDR3, as DNA: TGTGCCAGCAGTTTAGGAGGGGCGCGTGGCTACACCTTC.

The CDR3 here is CASSFQGTVNEKLFF. The CDR3 DNA reads as TGTGCCAGCAGTTTCCAAGGGACGGTTAATGAAAAACTGTTTTTT. V is TRBV6-5 and J is TRBJ1-4; D perhaps matches TRBD1 (5 bases). CDR3 length: 15 residues. The germline gives CDR1 MNHEY, CDR2 SVGAGI. Trimming left V 4 bases short and J 4 bases short, with 13 bases between.

The rearrangement joins TRBV9 to TRBJ1-3, with 7 nucleotides matching TRBD1. The germline CDR1 and CDR2 sequences are SGDLS and YYNGEE. The CDR3 loop spans 16 amino acids. Germline trimming cut 2 bases from V and 0 bases from J; bases unmatched to any gene: 5. CDR3 nucleotides: TGTGCCAGCAGCGTGGGACAGCATTACTCTGGAAACACCATATATTTT. It yields the protein CASSVGQHYSGNTIYF.

The rearrangement uses TRBV30 and TRBJ1-2; TRBD1 might be the D (6 bases). The ends were cut back, 3 bases at V and 7 bases at J, with 15 bases in the middle. CDR3 size: 13 residues. In germline, CDR1 is GTSNPN, CDR2 SVGIG (reference sequence). CDR3 region: CAWSKDSSIGYTF. In nucleotides, the CDR3 is TGTGCCTGGAGCAAGGACAGCTCTATTGGCTACACCTTC.

The rearrangement uses TRBV6-4 and TRBJ2-7; perhaps D is TRBD1 or TRBD2 (5 bases each). This CDR3 has 14 residues. Looked up from germline, CDR1 is MRHNA and CDR2 is SNTAGT. Between the trimmed V and J ends, which lost 8 bases and 0 bases, there was a span of 14 bases. This chain's CDR3 is CASSGTASSYEQYV. The CDR3 region has the DNA TGTGCCAGCTCCGGGACGGCGAGCTCCTACGAGCAGTACGTC.

The chain employs TRBV19 and TRBJ1-1; 7 positions match TRBD1. The germline V gene encodes CDR1 LNHDA and CDR2 SQIVND (reference sequence). This CDR3 comprises 17 residues. V lost 1 base and J lost 0; bases outside the gene matches: 8. The CDR3, as DNA: TGTGCCAGTAGTATAGGGGTTCGGACAGGCCTGAACACTGAAGCTTTCTTT. Encoded protein: CASSIGVRTGLNTEAFF.

This clone was seen ten or more times. The chain carries TRBV6-2 or TRBV6-3 and TRBJ1-2; TRBD1 aligns across 11 bases. Germline values: CDR1 MNHEY, CDR2 SVGEGT. The CDR3 loop spans 18 amino acids. The ends lost 0 bases at V and 0 bases at J; junction bases unmatched: 6. CDR3 sequence (DNA): TGTGCCAGCAGTTACTCGGGGACAGGGGGAATATCTAACTATGGCTACACCTTC. Encoded protein: CASSYSGTGGISNYGYTF.

The J gene is TRBJ1-2, the V gene TRBV19; TRBD1 matches at 10 bases. CDR3 length: 15 amino acids. The germline V gene has CDR1 LNHDA and CDR2 SQIVND (reference sequence). The V segment lost 6 bases and the J segment 0 bases; nucleotides outside the gene matches: 4. The CDR3 nucleotides are TGTGCCAGTAGCCCAGGGACAGGGGCTAACTATGGCTACACCTTC. Amino acids: CASSPGTGANYGYTF.

In this sample, this clone turned up once. The CDR3 here is CASNLDRNTEAFF. CDR3 bases: TGTGCCAGCAACCTTGACAGAAACACTGAAGCTTTCTTT. The rearrangement uses TRBV7-8 and TRBJ1-1, with D possibly matching TRBD1 (5 bases). V was trimmed by 7 bases and J by 2 bases, leaving 11 bases between them. Germline loops: CDR1 SGHVS, CDR2 FQNEAQ. The CDR3 is made up of 13 amino acids.

The genes are TRBV2 and TRBJ2-7; TRBD1 matches 11 bases. Per the germline V gene, CDR1 is SNHLY and CDR2 is FYNNEI. The CDR3 loop spans 17 amino acids. Trimming took 2 bases from V and 5 from J; bases not matched to a gene: 11. This CDR3 reads CASSELEPDRGLHEQYV. CDR3 DNA: TGTGCCAGCAGTGAATTAGAACCGGACAGGGGGCTCCACGAGCAGTACGTC.

The J gene is TRBJ1-3, the V gene TRBV29-1, with TRBD1 as a possible D gene (6 bases). The ends were cut back, 7 bases at V and 0 bases at J, with 16 bases in the middle. CDR1 is SQVTM and CDR2 is ANQGSEA in the germline V gene. The CDR3 runs 15 residues. The CDR3 DNA reads TGCAGCGATTTAAGACAGGCCCCCTCTGGAAACACCATATATTTT. Residues: CSDLRQAPSGNTIYF.

V is TRBV2 and J is TRBJ1-5, with D tentatively TRBD1 (5 bases). Germline values: CDR1 SNHLY, CDR2 FYNNEI. This CDR3 contains 14 residues. The ends were cut back, 4 bases at V and 3 bases at J, with 10 bases in the middle. The CDR3 loop is CASSVKGANQPQHF. The CDR3 nucleotides read TGTGCCAGCAGTGTTAAAGGGGCCAATCAGCCCCAGCATTTT.

This chain's CDR3 is CASSSPRRGQGSTDTQYF. CDR3 DNA sequence: TGTGCCAGCAGCTCACCCCGCCGCGGACAGGGTAGCACAGATACGCAGTATTTT. The V call is TRBV7-9, the J call TRBJ2-3, with 8 bases lining up with TRBD1. Germline trimming cut 4 bases from V and 0 bases from J; bases unmatched to any gene: 12. Germline V gives CDR1 SEHNR, CDR2 FQNEAQ (reference sequence). The length of the CDR3 is 18 residues.

The V call is TRBV4-3, the J call TRBJ2-5; D unclear. The CDR3 length is 14 residues. Trimming left V 1 base short and J 1 base short, with 7 bases between. CDR1 and CDR2 (germline): LGHNA, YSLEER. In DNA, the CDR3 is TGCGCCAGCAGCCAAGTCTGGGGCCAAGAGACCCAGTACTTC. Amino acid sequence: CASSQVWGQETQYF.